This TCR beta chain was captured in a study of Graves' ophthalmopathy and Graves' hyperthyroidism. Study-level findings and limits: Ophthalmopathy progression was predicted with 70.59% sensitivity and approximately 72% specificity. Using 13 signatures, a model distinguished ophthalmopathy from stable hyperthyroidism, reaching 85% to 90% sensitivity and 70% to 83% specificity.

This clonotype was seen more than once but under ten times. Its target is not known. With V trimmed by 5 bases and J by 9 bases, 10 bases remained unmatched. Germline V CDR1 and CDR2: DFQATT, SNEGSKA (reference sequence). This CDR3 contains 14 residues. The study excluded patients with other autoimmune diseases, uncontrolled infections, pregnancy or lactation. RNA transcripts were the source from which TCR beta CDR3 regions were amplified. First-round RT-PCR relied on HTBI primers, and a second-round multiplex PCR came next. TCRdb recomputed calls from the multiplex PCR reads with MiXCR, one row per CDR3 protein. The table shows 200,000 to 250,000 distinct CDR3 sequences, with 20% to 25% occurring only once.

The sequence was collected from a woman aged 50 to 60 with Graves' ophthalmopathy. This chain uses TRBV20-1 with TRBJ1-6; 7 bases line up with TRBD1. The sequenced sample consisted of peripheral blood. The CDR3 here is CSASGGGTSSPLHF. CDR3 DNA: TGCAGTGCTTCAGGGGGGGGGACATCTTCACCCCTCCACTTT.